These T cell receptor beta chains were read from a single sample in a study of cytomegalovirus exposure and HLA in healthy donors. Generated by immunoSEQ multiplex PCR, the TCRdb table keeps only in-frame clones and is missing some. The profile covers about 82,000 clones, with approximately 69% appearing a single time and 20% to 25% taken by the ten largest. Material for sequencing was PBMCs. Every receptor here comes from a woman in her fifties or sixties in good health and CMV-seropositive. CDR3s include the opening cysteine and the closing phenylalanine or tryptophan. The D gene is left open where the match is weak. Some rows have no size entry. The others give once, few or many, or a class for an expanded clone.

v_gene	abundance	d_gene	j_gene	CDR3nt	CDR3aa
TRBV18	.	.	TRBJ2-7	TGTGCCAGCTCACCCGGGGAGTCCTACGAGCAGTACTTC	CASSPGESYEQYF
TRBV4-1	.	.	TRBJ1-2	TGCGCCAGCAGCCAAGGCCAAGGGGAGGGCTATGGCTACACCTTC	CASSQGQGEGYGYTF
TRBV21-1	.	.	TRBJ2-7	TGTGCCAGCAGCAAAGAAACAGGGGGCTCGACCTACGAGCAGTACTTC	CASSKETGGSTYEQYF
TRBV5-5	few	.	TRBJ1-1	TGTGCCAGCACCCGGGAGGGGGGATTCACTGAAGCTTTCTTT	CASTREGGFTEAFF
TRBV7-9	.	.	TRBJ1-2	TGTGCCAGCACCCAGGACTACTATGGCTACACCTTC	CASTQDYYGYTF
TRBV5-5	.	TRBD1	TRBJ2-5	TGTGCCAGCAGCTTGAGGCTAGGGGGCCTTCCTCAAGAGACCCAGTACTTC	CASSLRLGGLPQETQYF
TRBV19	.	.	TRBJ2-2	TGTGCCAGTAGTATAAGACTCCCCAGCCGGGAGCTGTTTTTT	CASSIRLPSRELFF
TRBV5-1	.	.	TRBJ1-1	TGCGCCAGCAGCCCCGGGGAGAACACTGAAGCTTTCTTT	CASSPGENTEAFF
TRBV28	.	.	TRBJ2-3	TGTGCCAGCAGTCTTTTTAACACAGATACGCAGTATTTT	CASSLFNTDTQYF
TRBV19	.	TRBD1	TRBJ2-2	TGTGCCAGTAGCTCGGACAGGGCTTATGGGGAGCTGTTTTTT	CASSSDRAYGELFF
TRBV27	.	TRBD2	TRBJ2-2	TGTGCCAGCAGTGTGACTAGCGGGGCCGGGGAGCTGTTTTTT	CASSVTSGAGELFF
TRBV10-2	.	.	TRBJ1-2	TGCGCCAGCAGCGGACAGCTCTATGGCTACACCTTC	CASSGQLYGYTF
TRBV4-1	.	.	TRBJ1-3	TGCGCCAGCAGCCTCATGACAGACTCTGGAAACACCATATATTTT	CASSLMTDSGNTIYF
TRBV30	.	TRBD2	TRBJ2-1	TGTGCCGGGACTAGCGGGGATCCCTACAATGAGCAGTTCTTC	CAGTSGDPYNEQFF
TRBV6-1	.	.	TRBJ2-2	TGTGCCATTTCGACATTCACCGGGGAGCTGTTTTTT	CAISTFTGELFF